These 21 T cell receptor beta chains originate from one sample sequenced in a study of blood T cell repertoires in COVID-19. Generated by immunoSEQ multiplex PCR, the TCRdb table keeps only in-frame clones and is missing some. In the table there are approximately 100,000 clones, about 89% of which are singletons. The sequenced sample was peripheral blood. Source of these receptors: a woman aged 30 to 39 with acute or convalescent COVID-19.

Only a few counts were recorded for this clone. The chain combines TRBV20-1 with TRBJ1-2; TRBD1 is a possible D gene (5 bases). CDR3 length equals 11 residues. Per germline, CDR1 DFQATT and CDR2 SNEGSKA (reference sequence). Trimming removed 6 bases from V and 13 bases from J, with 18 bases in between. The CDR3: CSALSGTPFTF. In DNA form, the CDR3 reads TGCAGTGCCCTATCCGGGACTCCCTTCACCTTC.

The V gene is TRBV5-8, the J gene TRBJ2-2; TRBD1 aligns across 7 bases. The CDR3 covers 15 residues. In germline, CDR1 is SGHTS, CDR2 YDEGEE. Trimming at V came to 4 bases and at J to 3 bases, leaving 6 bases not matched to a gene. CDR3 protein: CASSRGQAYTGELFF. The CDR3 DNA sequence: TGTGCCAGCAGCCGCGGACAGGCGTACACCGGGGAGCTGTTTTTT.

This clone was counted once. The chain carries TRBV15 and TRBJ2-4; D perhaps matches TRBD2 (6 bases). The CDR3 totals 15 residues. Trimming left V 0 bases short and J 8 bases short, with 14 bases between. The germline V gene has CDR1 LNHNV and CDR2 YYDKDF (reference sequence). CDR3 region: CATSREARGGDIQYF. The CDR3 DNA reads as TGTGCCACCAGCAGAGAGGCCCGAGGAGGGGACATTCAGTACTTC.

This clone was counted once. This chain uses TRBV5-1 with TRBJ1-2, with TRBD1 matching over 10 bases. The CDR3 runs 13 residues. V trimming: 2 bases; J trimming: 6 bases; junction bases outside the gene matches: 1. Germline V gives CDR1 SGHRS, CDR2 YFSETQ. DNA of the CDR3: TGCGCCAGCAGCTTCGGACAGGGGGATGGCTACACCTTC. Residues: CASSFGQGDGYTF. Complete variable domain (other parts from reference TRBV5-1 and TRBJ1-2): KAGVTQTPRYLIKTRGQQVTLSCSPISGHRSVSWYQQTPGQGLQFLFEYFSETQRNKGNFPGRFSGRQFSNSRSEMNVSTLELGDSALYLCASSFGQGDGYTFGSGTRLTVV.

The V call is TRBV5-1, the J call TRBJ1-1; D is undetermined. This CDR3 spans 15 amino acids. Germline loops: CDR1 SGHRS, CDR2 YFSETQ. V was trimmed by 5 bases and J by 4 bases, leaving 18 bases between them. The chain's CDR3 is CASSLLSYGSTEAFF. CDR3 in DNA: TGCGCCAGCAGTTTACTGAGCTATGGGAGCACTGAAGCTTTCTTT.

J is TRBJ2-7 and V is TRBV27, with TRBD1 identical over 8 bases. From germline, CDR1 is MNHEY and CDR2 SMNVEV (reference sequence). CDR3 length: 14 residues. Trimming removed 5 bases from V and 3 bases from J; junction bases left unmatched: 6. In DNA form, the CDR3 reads TGTGCCAGCAGTATCGGACAGGGAGGCTACGAGCAGTACTTC. This translates into CASSIGQGGYEQYF.

The chain employs TRBV18 and TRBJ2-3; TRBD2 aligns across 8 bases. This CDR3 is built from 16 residues. The V and J ends lost 2 bases and 5 bases, in that order; junction bases with no gene match: 9. Per the germline V gene, CDR1 is KGHSH and CDR2 is LQKENI. The CDR3 here is CASSPLSGGGVDTQYF. CDR3 in DNA: TGTGCCAGCTCACCATTATCGGGAGGGGGAGTAGATACGCAGTATTTT.

The chain links TRBV18 to TRBJ1-5; D is undetermined. The CDR3 length is 13 residues. The V gene's germline CDR1 is KGHSH and CDR2 LQKENI. Trimming stripped 5 bases from V and 3 bases from J, with 8 bases between. In DNA form, the CDR3 reads TGTGCCAGCTCAGGGCAGTACAATCAGCCCCAGCATTTT. It yields the protein CASSGQYNQPQHF.

This chain uses TRBV15 with TRBJ2-2, with 9 bases fitting TRBD1. The CDR3 contains 17 residues. V lost 0 bases and J lost 3; bases outside the gene matches: 5. The germline V gene encodes CDR1 LNHNV and CDR2 YYDKDF (reference sequence). The CDR3 protein is CATSRELRTGDTGELFF. The CDR3 nucleotides are TGTGCCACCAGCAGAGAACTACGGACAGGGGACACCGGGGAGCTGTTTTTT.

This chain uses TRBV28 with TRBJ1-2; TRBD1 is a possible D gene (5 bases). Trimming removed 3 bases at V and 8 bases at J, with 13 bases between. This CDR3 has 13 residues. CDR1 MDHEN and CDR2 SYDVKM come from the germline V gene. The CDR3 nucleotides read TGTGCCAGCAGTTTTCTGCGTCAGGGAGGCTACACCTTC. Protein product: CASSFLRQGGYTF.

This chain uses TRBV7-9 with TRBJ2-5; the D gene is possibly TRBD1 (6 bases). Trimming shortened V by 5 bases and J by 1 base, and 11 bases separated the two germline ends. Germline V gives CDR1 SEHNR, CDR2 FQNEAQ (reference sequence). The CDR3 has 14 amino acids. In DNA form, the CDR3 reads TGTGCCAGCAGCGTCACAGGGTCCCAAGAGACCCAGTACTTC. Encoded protein: CASSVTGSQETQYF. The full variable domain, in which reference TRBV7-9 and TRBJ2-5 provide the parts outside the CDR3, is DTGVSQNPRHKITKRGQNVTFRCDPISEHNRLYWYRQTLGQGPEFLTYFQNEAQLEKSRLLSDRFSAERPKGSFSTLEIQRTEQGDSAMYLCASSVTGSQETQYFGPGTRLLVL.

V gene TRBV29-1 combines with J gene TRBJ1-5; D might be TRBD1 (6 bases). CDR1 SQVTM and CDR2 ANQGSEA come from the germline V gene. The CDR3 is made up of 16 amino acids. V lost 5 bases to trimming and J lost 0 bases, with 17 bases between them. The chain's CDR3 is CSVLLDRQNSNQPQHF. CDR3 coding DNA: TGCAGCGTTTTATTAGACAGGCAAAATAGCAATCAGCCCCAGCATTTT.

The chain employs TRBV7-8 and TRBJ2-2, with D possibly being TRBD2 (5 bases). The CDR3 length is 16 residues. V lost 7 bases to trimming and J lost 2 bases, with 17 bases between them. The germline V gene has CDR1 SGHVS and CDR2 FQNEAQ. The CDR3, as DNA: TGTGCCAGCACCTACTTAGGAGGCCTCAACACCGGGGAGCTGTTTTTT. The encoded protein is CASTYLGGLNTGELFF.

The genes are TRBV15 and TRBJ2-7; TRBD1 aligns across 8 bases. This CDR3 is built from 13 residues. CDR1 LNHNV and CDR2 YYDKDF come from the germline V gene (reference sequence). V lost 3 bases to trimming and J lost 6 bases; unmatched junction nucleotides: 4. CDR3 nucleotides: TGTGCCACCAGCAGGGACAGGGCGCGCGAGCAGTACTTC. Residues: CATSRDRAREQYF.

The chain uses TRBV7-2 and TRBJ1-6, with a possible D match to TRBD1 (5 bases). The V end was cut by 1 base, the J end by 7 bases, with 14 bases between. The CDR3 consists of 16 residues. Germline lookup yields CDR1 SGHTA and CDR2 FQGNSA. The CDR3 protein is CASSLEAGRPNSPLHF. The CDR3 coding sequence is TGTGCCAGCAGCTTAGAGGCAGGGCGGCCGAATTCACCCCTCCACTTT.

The V call is TRBV4-1, the J call TRBJ1-4, with TRBD1 identical over 8 bases. V was clipped by 0 bases and J by 0 bases; unmatched bases: 3. Per germline, CDR1 MGHRA and CDR2 YSYEKL. The CDR3 loop spans 17 amino acids. This CDR3 reads CASSQDQGQATNEKLFF. In DNA, the CDR3 is TGCGCCAGCAGCCAAGATCAGGGACAGGCAACTAATGAAAAACTGTTTTTT.

The chain has TRBV28 and TRBJ1-2; D might be TRBD1 (6 bases). Germline CDR1 and CDR2: MDHEN and SYDVKM. The CDR3 covers 13 residues. V was trimmed by 1 base and J by 5 bases, leaving 8 bases between them. This chain's CDR3 is CASSLSTGYGYTF. In DNA form, the CDR3 reads TGTGCCAGCAGTTTATCCACAGGGTATGGCTACACCTTC.

The chain combines TRBV5-6 with TRBJ2-1; 12 positions agree with TRBD2. CDR1 and CDR2 (germline): SGHDT, YYEEEE. This CDR3 has 15 amino acids. V trimming: 3 bases; J trimming: 7 bases; junction bases outside the gene matches: 5. The CDR3 DNA reads TGTGCCAGCAGCTCTAGGACTAGCGGGGTAAATGAGCAGTTCTTC. This codes for CASSSRTSGVNEQFF. The entire variable domain, with the rest obtained from reference TRBV5-6 and TRBJ2-1, is as follows: DAGVTQSPTHLIKTRGQQVTLRCSPKSGHDTVSWYQQALGQGPQFIFQYYEEEERQRGNFPDRFSGHQFPNYSSELNVNALLLGDSALYLCASSSRTSGVNEQFFGPGTRLTVL.

The chain carries TRBV11-3 and TRBJ1-3; the D is unclear. Trimming took 5 bases from V and 0 from J, leaving 17 bases between them. Per the germline V gene, CDR1 is SGHNT and CDR2 is YENEEA. This CDR3 has 17 residues. This CDR3 reads CASSLLGGSLSGNTIYF. The CDR3 DNA reads TGTGCCAGCAGCCTCCTGGGTGGGAGCCTCTCTGGAAACACCATATATTTT.

The chain uses TRBV28 and TRBJ1-5; tentative D call: TRBD1 (5 bases). Germline values: CDR1 MDHEN, CDR2 SYDVKM. Between the trimmed V and J ends, which lost 2 bases and 7 bases, there was a span of 6 bases. The CDR3 is made up of 12 amino acids. CDR3 sequence (DNA): TGTGCCAGCAGTTTAGGGGGGCAGCCCCAGCATTTT. It translates to CASSLGGQPQHF.

V usage is TRBV28 and J usage is TRBJ1-1; 10 nucleotides align to TRBD1. The V gene end was trimmed by 1 base and the J gene end by 4 bases; junction bases not matched to a gene: 3. The germline V gene encodes CDR1 MDHEN and CDR2 SYDVKM. The CDR3 extends over 15 amino acids. As DNA, the CDR3 is TGTGCCAGCAGTTTATTTAGGACAGGGGGCACTGAAGCTTTCTTT. Protein product: CASSLFRTGGTEAFF.